These T cell receptor beta chains were read from a single sample in a study of follicular helper T cells after annual influenza vaccination. Assay used: immunoSEQ multiplex PCR; TCRdb lists only in-frame clones, some missing. The sample includes over 6,500 clones, around 78% of them seen just once. The sequences come from CXCR5+ CD38- circulating T follicular helper cells from blood, collected 7 days after influenza vaccination. The receptors stem from an adult who received the influenza vaccine. Each CDR3 is given with its conserved first and last residue. Fields, in order: CDR3 length, V gene, D gene, J gene, clone size, CDR3 protein, CDR3 DNA. D genes are given only for firm matches. Rows may omit the clone size; those that give it use once, few, many or a size class.

>15|TRBV4-2|.|TRBJ1-1|once
CASSSREQGSTEAFF
TGTGCCAGCAGCTCACGTGAACAGGGTTCCACTGAAGCTTTCTTT
>12|TRBV28|.|TRBJ2-3|.
CASTLAPDTQYF
TGTGCCAGCACTCTAGCTCCAGATACGCAGTATTTT
>15|TRBV2|TRBD1|TRBJ1-5|.
CASSPGTGGNQPQHF
TGTGCCAGCAGCCCAGGGACAGGGGGGAATCAGCCCCAGCATTTT
>15|TRBV25-1|.|TRBJ1-6|.
CASSEQGGYNSPLHF
TGTGCCAGCAGTGAACAGGGAGGCTATAATTCACCCCTCCACTTT
>15|TRBV5-4|.|TRBJ2-3|.
CASSQDSQSTDTQYF
TGTGCCAGCAGCCAAGACAGTCAGAGCACAGATACGCAGTATTTT
>17|TRBV7-2|.|TRBJ2-5|.
CASSLESLPPPRGTQYF
TGTGCCAGCAGCTTAGAATCACTCCCCCCCCCGCGGGGGACCCAGTACTTC
>15|TRBV21-1|.|TRBJ2-3|.
CASRGGLAPPDTQYF
TGTGCCAGCAGGGGGGGACTAGCGCCCCCAGATACGCAGTATTTT
>15|TRBV2|TRBD2|TRBJ2-7|.
CASSERNGGADEQYF
TGTGCCAGCAGTGAAAGGAACGGGGGGGCGGACGAGCAGTACTTC
>12|TRBV29-1|.|TRBJ2-5|.
CSVGEIWETQYF
TGCAGCGTTGGGGAGATATGGGAGACCCAGTACTTC
>14|TRBV7-2|TRBD1|TRBJ1-5|few
CASSLATGEQPQHF
TGTGCCAGCAGCTTAGCGACAGGGGAACAGCCCCAGCATTTT
>15|TRBV6-1|TRBD1|TRBJ1-4|.
CASSGGTATNEKLFF
TGTGCCAGCAGTGGAGGGACAGCAACTAATGAAAAACTGTTTTTT
>15|TRBV5-1|.|TRBJ2-2|.
CASSFLPSNTGELFF
TGCGCCAGCAGCTTCCTACCATCGAACACCGGGGAGCTGTTTTTT
>16|TRBV2|.|TRBJ1-3|.
CASRARSGASGNTIYF
TGTGCCAGCAGGGCCCGATCAGGGGCCTCTGGAAACACCATATATTTT
>16|TRBV7-2|TRBD2|TRBJ2-6|once
CASSLTSGAGANVLTF
TGTGCCAGCAGTCTGACTAGCGGGGCTGGGGCCAACGTCCTGACTTTC
>14|TRBV6-1|TRBD1|TRBJ1-4|.
CASSRTGGDEKLFF
TGTGCCAGCAGCCGGACAGGGGGAGATGAAAAACTGTTTTTT
>13|TRBV5-8|.|TRBJ1-5|.
CASSLTGPQPQHF
TGTGCCAGCAGCTTGACAGGACCTCAGCCCCAGCATTTT
>11|TRBV6-6|.|TRBJ2-1|.
CASSVENEQFF
TGTGCCAGCAGTGTCGAGAATGAGCAGTTCTTC
>12|TRBV7-3|.|TRBJ2-5|once
CASSLGRETQYF
TGTGCCAGCAGCTTAGGCCGGGAGACCCAGTACTTC
>14|TRBV14|.|TRBJ2-2|.
CASSLGGYTGELFF
TGTGCCAGCAGCCTCGGGGGTTATACCGGGGAGCTGTTTTTT
>18|TRBV6-4|TRBD2|TRBJ2-3|.
CASSDSRFSGGFTDTQYF
TGTGCCAGCAGTGACTCCCGCTTTAGCGGGGGATTCACAGATACGCAGTATTTT
>16|TRBV6-5|.|TRBJ1-3|.
CASSYSSQPSGNTIYF
TGTGCCAGCAGTTACTCAAGCCAGCCCTCTGGAAACACCATATATTTT
>12|TRBV28|.|TRBJ1-6|once
CASSLQGSPLHF
TGTGCCAGCAGTTTACAGGGTTCACCCCTCCACTTT
>15|TRBV9|TRBD2|TRBJ2-2|.
CASSLSGRGSGELFF
TGTGCCAGCAGTCTTAGCGGGAGAGGGTCCGGGGAGCTGTTTTTT
>15|TRBV7-2|.|TRBJ2-2|.
CASSLWASAGGELFF
TGTGCCAGCAGCTTATGGGCTAGCGCGGGCGGGGAGCTGTTTTTT
>14|TRBV19|TRBD1|TRBJ2-2|.
CASKDRTGAGRLFF
TGTGCCAGTAAGGATCGGACAGGGGCGGGGCGGCTGTTTTTT
>15|TRBV5-1|TRBD1|TRBJ2-7|.
CASSMGTGGTYEQYF
TGCGCCAGCAGCATGGGGACAGGGGGCACCTACGAGCAGTACTTC
>15|TRBV5-6|.|TRBJ2-3|.
CASSLAGRTTDTQYF
TGTGCCAGCAGCTTGGCTGGGCGGACCACAGATACGCAGTATTTT
>14|TRBV2|.|TRBJ2-2|.
CASMRDETLGELFF
TGTGCCAGCATGAGGGACGAGACCTTAGGGGAGCTGTTTTTT
>14|TRBV9|.|TRBJ2-5|.
CASSVLRRQETQYF
TGTGCCAGCAGCGTATTAAGGCGGCAAGAGACCCAGTACTTC
>12|TRBV30|.|TRBJ2-3|.
CAWSGGTPAWYF
TGTGCCTGGAGTGGAGGGACCCCGGCCTGGTATTTT
>17|TRBV7-9|.|TRBJ1-4|.
CASSARGGIATNEKLFF
TGTGCCAGCAGCGCCCGCGGGGGGATCGCAACTAATGAAAAACTGTTTTTT
>17|TRBV4-3|.|TRBJ1-5|.
CASSRGVTDNSNQPQHF
TGCGCCAGCAGCCGGGGGGTGACTGATAATAGCAATCAGCCCCAGCATTTT
>13|TRBV25-1|.|TRBJ2-3|.
CASSASLRTPGHF
TGTGCCAGCAGTGCTTCTTTGCGGACTCCGGGCCATTTT
>15|TRBV7-2|TRBD2|TRBJ2-7|.
CASSLSSGGAHEQYF
TGTGCCAGCAGCTTAAGTAGCGGGGGGGCCCACGAGCAGTACTTC